These 4 T cell receptor beta chains originate from one sample sequenced in a study of T-cell memory formation after mild COVID-19. TCRdb re-derived calls from the 5' RACE reads in MiXCR, one entry per CDR3 protein. Among about 34,000 distinct CDR3 sequences listed, 7.5% to 8% were seen once. The source material was PBMCs or a T cell subset sorted from them (not recorded which). Source of these receptors: a man in his late teens or twenties who had mild COVID-19 (a few samples of this study predate the infection). Cell type and time point are not known.

Only a few counts were recorded for this clonotype. This chain links TRBV15 with TRBJ1-2; no clear D gene. Trimming pared 6 bases from V and 2 bases from J, leaving 10 bases between. Germline V gene data show CDR1 as LNHNV and CDR2 as YYDKDF (reference sequence). This CDR3 spans 13 amino acids. The CDR3 sequence is CATSMRENYGYTF. The CDR3 nucleotides are TGTGCCACCAGTATGCGAGAGAACTATGGCTACACCTTC.

This clonotype showed up many times. CDR3 nucleotides: TGTGCCAGCAGTTTAAGGCTGTGGAATGGCTACACCTTC. Translated, it gives CASSLRLWNGYTF. This chain connects TRBV12-3 or TRBV12-4 to TRBJ1-2; D call uncertain. The CDR3 runs 13 residues. V was pared by 2 bases and J by 6 bases, with 10 bases between.

J is TRBJ2-3 and V is TRBV7-2, with 12 bases identical to TRBD2. CDR3 length equals 17 residues. CDR1 is SGHTA, CDR2 FQGNSA, per germline. J gave up 10 bases and V 2 bases, and 13 bases lay outside the gene matches. CDR3 coding DNA: TGTGCCAGCAGCTTACAACCTAGCGGGGGGGCTTCAAATCCGCAGTATTTT. This encodes CASSLQPSGGASNPQYF.

This clonotype occurred many times. V gene TRBV6-5 combines with J gene TRBJ2-1; D might be TRBD2 (6 bases). Trimming stripped 6 bases from V and 0 bases from J, with 12 bases between. The CDR3 length is 15 residues. Germline loops: CDR1 MNHEY, CDR2 SVGAGI. CDR3 in DNA: TGTGCCAGCAGAGACGCGGGGAGCTCCTACAATGAGCAGTTCTTC. It encodes CASRDAGSSYNEQFF.